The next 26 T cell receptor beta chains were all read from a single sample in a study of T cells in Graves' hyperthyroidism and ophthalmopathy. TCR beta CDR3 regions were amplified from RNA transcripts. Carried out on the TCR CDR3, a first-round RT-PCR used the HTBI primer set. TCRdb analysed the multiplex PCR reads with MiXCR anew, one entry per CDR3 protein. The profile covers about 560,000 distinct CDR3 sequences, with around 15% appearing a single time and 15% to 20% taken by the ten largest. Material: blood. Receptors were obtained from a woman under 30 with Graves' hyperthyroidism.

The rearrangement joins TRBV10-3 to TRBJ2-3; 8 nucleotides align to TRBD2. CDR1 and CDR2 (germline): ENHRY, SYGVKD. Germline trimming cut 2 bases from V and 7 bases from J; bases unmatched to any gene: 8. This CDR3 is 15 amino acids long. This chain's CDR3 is CAISEGRGGRNTQYF. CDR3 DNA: TGTGCCATCAGTGAGGGTCGGGGGGGGCGAAATACGCAGTATTTT.

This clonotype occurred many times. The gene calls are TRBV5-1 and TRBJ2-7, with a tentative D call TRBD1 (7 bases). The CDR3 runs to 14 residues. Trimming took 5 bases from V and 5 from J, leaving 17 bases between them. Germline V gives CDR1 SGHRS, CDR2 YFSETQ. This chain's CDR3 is CASSLSGGNDEQYF. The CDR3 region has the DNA TGCGCCAGCAGTTTGTCAGGGGGGAACGACGAGCAGTACTTC. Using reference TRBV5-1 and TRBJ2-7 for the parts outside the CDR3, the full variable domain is KAGVTQTPRYLIKTRGQQVTLSCSPISGHRSVSWYQQTPGQGLQFLFEYFSETQRNKGNFPGRFSGRQFSNSRSEMNVSTLELGDSALYLCASSLSGGNDEQYFGPGTRLTVT.

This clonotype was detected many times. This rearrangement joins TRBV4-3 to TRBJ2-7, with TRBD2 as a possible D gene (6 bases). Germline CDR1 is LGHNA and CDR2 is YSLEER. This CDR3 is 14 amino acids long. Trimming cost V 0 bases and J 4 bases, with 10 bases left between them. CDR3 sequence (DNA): TGCGCCAGCAGCCAAGAGTTTGGGACTTACGAGCAGTACTTC. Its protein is CASSQEFGTYEQYF.

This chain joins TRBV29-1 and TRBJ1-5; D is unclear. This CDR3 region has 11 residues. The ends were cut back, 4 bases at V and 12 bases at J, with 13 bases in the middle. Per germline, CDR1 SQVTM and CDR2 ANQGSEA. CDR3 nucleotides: TGCAGCGTTGTTTTGGGTAGCTACCAGCATTTT. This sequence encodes CSVVLGSYQHF.

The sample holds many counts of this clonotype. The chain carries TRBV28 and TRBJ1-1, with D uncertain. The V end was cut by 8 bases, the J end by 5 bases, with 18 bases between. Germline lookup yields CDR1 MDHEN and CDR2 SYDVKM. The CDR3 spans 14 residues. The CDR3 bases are TGTGCCAGCCGCTACCCGGATTCGGTGACTGAAGCTTTCTTT. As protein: CASRYPDSVTEAFF.

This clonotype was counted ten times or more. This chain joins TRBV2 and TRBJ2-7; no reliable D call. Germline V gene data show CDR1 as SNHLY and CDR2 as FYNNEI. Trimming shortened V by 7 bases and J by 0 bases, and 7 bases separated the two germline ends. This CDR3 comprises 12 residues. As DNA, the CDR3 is TGTGCCAGCAAGAAGGGCTCCTACGAGCAGTACTTC. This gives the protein CASKKGSYEQYF.

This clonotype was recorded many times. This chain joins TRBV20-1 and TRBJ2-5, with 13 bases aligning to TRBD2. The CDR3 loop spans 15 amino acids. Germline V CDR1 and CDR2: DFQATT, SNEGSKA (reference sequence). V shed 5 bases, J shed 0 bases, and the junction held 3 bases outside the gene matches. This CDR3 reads CSALTSGRNQETQYF. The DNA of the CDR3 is TGCAGTGCTTTGACTAGCGGGAGGAACCAAGAGACCCAGTACTTC.

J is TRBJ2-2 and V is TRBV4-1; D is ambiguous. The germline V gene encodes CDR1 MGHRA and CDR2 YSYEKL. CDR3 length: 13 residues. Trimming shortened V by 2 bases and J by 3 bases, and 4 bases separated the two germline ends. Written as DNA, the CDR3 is TGCGCCAGCAGCCAACTTTACACCGGGGAGCTGTTTTTT. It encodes CASSQLYTGELFF.

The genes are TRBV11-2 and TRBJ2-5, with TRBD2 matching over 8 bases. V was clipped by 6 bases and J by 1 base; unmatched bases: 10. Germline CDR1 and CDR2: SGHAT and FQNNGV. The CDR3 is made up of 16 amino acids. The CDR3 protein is CASRGIRGGRQETQYF. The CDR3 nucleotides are TGTGCCAGCAGGGGGATCCGGGGGGGCCGCCAAGAGACCCAGTACTTC.

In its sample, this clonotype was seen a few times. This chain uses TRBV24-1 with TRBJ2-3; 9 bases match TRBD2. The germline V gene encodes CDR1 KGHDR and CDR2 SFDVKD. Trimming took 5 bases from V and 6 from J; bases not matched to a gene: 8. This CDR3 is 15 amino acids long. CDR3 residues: CATSVGGGAGDTQYF. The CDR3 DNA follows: TGTGCCACCAGTGTAGGCGGGGGGGCCGGCGATACGCAGTATTTT.

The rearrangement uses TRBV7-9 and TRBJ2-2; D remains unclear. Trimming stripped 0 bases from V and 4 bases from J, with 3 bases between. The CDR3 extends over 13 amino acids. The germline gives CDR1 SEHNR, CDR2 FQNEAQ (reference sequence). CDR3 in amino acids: CASSLATTGELFF. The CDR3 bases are TGTGCCAGCAGCTTAGCGACCACCGGGGAGCTGTTTTTT.

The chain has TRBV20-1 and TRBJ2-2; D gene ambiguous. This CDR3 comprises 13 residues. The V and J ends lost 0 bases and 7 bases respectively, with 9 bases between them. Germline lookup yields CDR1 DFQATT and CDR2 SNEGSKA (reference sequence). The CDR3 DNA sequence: TGCAGTGCTAGAGATGGAGCCGGCGGGGAGCTGTTTTTT. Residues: CSARDGAGGELFF.

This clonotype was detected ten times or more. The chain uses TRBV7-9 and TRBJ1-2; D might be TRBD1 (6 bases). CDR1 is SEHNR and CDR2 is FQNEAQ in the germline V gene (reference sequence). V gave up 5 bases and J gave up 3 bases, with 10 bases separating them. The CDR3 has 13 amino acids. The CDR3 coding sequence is TGTGCCAGCAGCAGACAGGACCACTATGGCTACACCTTC. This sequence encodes CASSRQDHYGYTF.

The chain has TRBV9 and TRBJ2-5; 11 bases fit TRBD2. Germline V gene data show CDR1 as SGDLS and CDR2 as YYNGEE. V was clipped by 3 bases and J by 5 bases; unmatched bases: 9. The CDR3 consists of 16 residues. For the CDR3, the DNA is TGTGCCAGCAGCGCATACTTAGCGGGAGGGATGGAGACCCAGTACTTC. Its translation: CASSAYLAGGMETQYF. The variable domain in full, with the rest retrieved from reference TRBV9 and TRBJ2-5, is DSGVTQTPKHLITATGQRVTLRCSPRSGDLSVYWYQQSLDQGLQFLIQYYNGEERAKGNILERFSAQQFPDLHSELNLSSLELGDSALYFCASSAYLAGGMETQYFGPGTRLLVL.

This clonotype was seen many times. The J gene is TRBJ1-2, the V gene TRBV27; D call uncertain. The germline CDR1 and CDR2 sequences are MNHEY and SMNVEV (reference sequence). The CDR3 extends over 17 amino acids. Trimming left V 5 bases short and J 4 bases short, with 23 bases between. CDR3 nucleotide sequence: TGTGCCAGCAGTCCCCGGACGGGTTCAGTTATAGGCTATGGCTACACCTTC. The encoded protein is CASSPRTGSVIGYGYTF.

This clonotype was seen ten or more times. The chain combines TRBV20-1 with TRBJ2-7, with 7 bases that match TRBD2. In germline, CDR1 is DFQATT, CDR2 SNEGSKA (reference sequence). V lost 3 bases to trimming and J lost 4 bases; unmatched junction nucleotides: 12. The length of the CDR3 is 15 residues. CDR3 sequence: CSARGVGRAGYEQYF. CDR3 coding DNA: TGCAGTGCTAGGGGCGTAGGGAGGGCCGGGTACGAGCAGTACTTC.

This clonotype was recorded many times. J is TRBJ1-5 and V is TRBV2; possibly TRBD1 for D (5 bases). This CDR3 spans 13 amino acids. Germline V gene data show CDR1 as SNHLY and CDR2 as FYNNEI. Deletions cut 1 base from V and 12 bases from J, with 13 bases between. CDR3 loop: CASSEVRDDVQHF. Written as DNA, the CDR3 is TGTGCCAGCAGTGAAGTCAGGGATGATGTCCAGCATTTT.

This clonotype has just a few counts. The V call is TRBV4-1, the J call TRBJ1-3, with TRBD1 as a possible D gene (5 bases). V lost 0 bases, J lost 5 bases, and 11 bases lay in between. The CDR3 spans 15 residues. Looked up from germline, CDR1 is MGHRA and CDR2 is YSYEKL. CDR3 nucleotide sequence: TGCGCCAGCAGCCAAGAGACAGACCAAAGAAACACCATATATTTT. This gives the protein CASSQETDQRNTIYF.

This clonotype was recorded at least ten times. CDR3 in amino acids: CASRLAGGGLTYEQYF. CDR3 nucleotide sequence: TGCGCCAGCAGGCTAGCGGGAGGGGGGTTGACCTACGAGCAGTACTTC. This sequence joins TRBV10-2 and TRBJ2-7; 12 nucleotides agree with TRBD2. V lost 6 bases and J lost 2; bases outside the gene matches: 8. The CDR3 runs to 16 residues. Germline loops: CDR1 WSHSY, CDR2 SAAADI.

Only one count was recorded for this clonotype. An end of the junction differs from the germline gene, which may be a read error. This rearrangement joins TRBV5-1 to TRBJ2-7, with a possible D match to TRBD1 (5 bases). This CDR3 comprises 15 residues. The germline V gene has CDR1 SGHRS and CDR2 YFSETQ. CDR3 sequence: CASSLGAGSSYEQCF. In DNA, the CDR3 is TGCGCCAGCAGCTTGGGGGCAGGGTCGTCGTACGAGCAGTGCTTC.

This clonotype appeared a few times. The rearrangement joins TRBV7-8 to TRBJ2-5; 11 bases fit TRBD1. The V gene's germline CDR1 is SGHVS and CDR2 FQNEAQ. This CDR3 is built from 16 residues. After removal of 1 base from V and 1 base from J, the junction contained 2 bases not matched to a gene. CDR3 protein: CASSLGTGGFQETQYF. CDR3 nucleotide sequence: TGTGCCAGCAGCTTAGGGACAGGGGGCTTCCAAGAGACCCAGTACTTC.

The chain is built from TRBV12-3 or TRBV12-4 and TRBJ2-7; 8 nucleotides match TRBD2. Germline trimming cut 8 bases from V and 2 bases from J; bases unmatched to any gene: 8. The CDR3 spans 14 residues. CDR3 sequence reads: CASLRNSGTYEQYF. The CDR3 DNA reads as TGTGCCAGCCTCCGCAATAGCGGGACCTACGAGCAGTACTTC.

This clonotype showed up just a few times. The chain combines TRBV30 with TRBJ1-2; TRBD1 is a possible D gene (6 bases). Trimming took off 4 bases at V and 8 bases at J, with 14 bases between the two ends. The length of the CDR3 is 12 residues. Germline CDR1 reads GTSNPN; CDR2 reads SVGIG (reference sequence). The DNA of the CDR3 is TGTGCCTGGAAAAACAGGGTCCTGGGCTACACCTTC. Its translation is CAWKNRVLGYTF.

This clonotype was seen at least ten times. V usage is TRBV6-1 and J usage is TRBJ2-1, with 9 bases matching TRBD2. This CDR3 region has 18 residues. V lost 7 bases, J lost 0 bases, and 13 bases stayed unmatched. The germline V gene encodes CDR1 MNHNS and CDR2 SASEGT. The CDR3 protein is CASTYRYRSGSSYNEQFF. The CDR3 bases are TGTGCCAGCACCTACAGATACCGTAGCGGGAGCTCCTACAATGAGCAGTTCTTC.

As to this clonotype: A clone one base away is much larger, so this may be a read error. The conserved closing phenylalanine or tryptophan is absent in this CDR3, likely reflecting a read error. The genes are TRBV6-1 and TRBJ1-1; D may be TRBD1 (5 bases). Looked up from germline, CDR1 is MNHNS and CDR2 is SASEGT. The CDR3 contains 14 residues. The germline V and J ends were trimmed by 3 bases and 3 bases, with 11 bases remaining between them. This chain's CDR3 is CASSDQGGDTEAFL. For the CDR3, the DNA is TGTGCCAGCAGTGATCAGGGCGGGGACACTGAAGCTTTCCTT.

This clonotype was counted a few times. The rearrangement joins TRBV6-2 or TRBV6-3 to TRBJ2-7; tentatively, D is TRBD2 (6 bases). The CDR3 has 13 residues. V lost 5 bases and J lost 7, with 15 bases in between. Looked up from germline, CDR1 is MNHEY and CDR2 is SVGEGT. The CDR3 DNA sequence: TGTGCCAGCAGTGGACCAAGACGGGAGGAGCAGTACTTC. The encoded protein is CASSGPRREEQYF.